Reported below is one T cell receptor beta chain. Its specificity is unknown. This table comes from immunoSEQ multiplex PCR, and its TCRdb copy is limited to in-frame clones, with some not included. In the table there are about 120,000 clones, roughly 86% of which are singletons. The data were taken from a study of T cell responses to AZD1222 COVID-19 vaccine. Overall study findings and caveats: Unmutated regions of variants are reportedly targeted by nearly half of spike-specific TCRs. Females outnumbered males among donors, who were mostly white British; clonal diversity was possibly underestimated.

With 6 bases clipped from V and 3 bases from J, the junction kept 6 bases outside the gene matches. CDR1 is SGDLS and CDR2 is YYNGEE in the germline V gene. CDR3 length equals 14 residues. V is TRBV9 and J is TRBJ2-1, with 7 nucleotides matching TRBD1. Here the sequenced sample was peripheral blood, taken 28 days after the second AZD1222 dose. This TCR was recovered from an adult who received the AZD1222 COVID-19 vaccine. The CDR3 here is CASNQGEVYNEQFF. The CDR3, as DNA: TGTGCCAGCAACCAGGGGGAAGTCTACAATGAGCAGTTCTTC.